This entry concerns a single T cell receptor (beta chain). Its antigen is unidentified. The sample comes from a study of post-analysis software for immune sequencing data. Study as a whole: The disease courses spanned relapsing-remitting, secondary progressive and progressive-relapsing forms of multiple sclerosis. Findings and caveats of the study: Compared with controls, patients had more of about 5 TRBV segments, including TRBV5-6, TRBV5-1 and TRBV20-1.

V lost 4 bases and J lost 2; bases outside the gene matches: 13. The CDR3 is 17 amino acids. Germline V lookup: CDR1 SGHRS, CDR2 YFSETQ. Prepared TCR beta cDNA libraries contained unique molecular identifiers. One entry per CDR3 protein results from TCRdb running MiXCR on the PCR reads. The sample has about 540,000 distinct CDR3 sequences, around 34% seen once. The material sequenced was blood. This clonotype was obtained from a girl aged 2 to 17 with multiple sclerosis. The V and J genes are TRBV5-1 and TRBJ2-3; 7 bases fit TRBD1. CDR3 sequence (DNA): TGCGCCAGCAGCAAGGAAGCAGGGGGAATTATCACAGATACGCAGTATTTT. It translates to CASSKEAGGIITDTQYF.